Listed below are T cell receptor beta chains from one sample, sequenced in a study of blood T cells in healthy people across ages. TCRdb passed the 5' RACE reads through MiXCR, listing each CDR3 protein once. Found here are about 640,000 distinct CDR3 sequences, about 54% of them singletons; the top ten hold over 35%. The source material was blood. All receptors come from a man aged 55-75 years in good health. Both conserved end residues are part of each CDR3. Each record gives: clone size, V gene, J gene, CDR3 length, D gene, CDR3 protein, CDR3 DNA. A D gene is named only where the DNA matches it firmly. Size values are once, few and many counts, or a class for expanded clones, and some rows have none.

clone size: NA; V gene: TRBV7-7; J gene: TRBJ2-1; CDR3 length: 14; D gene: NA; CDR3 protein: CASSFLPDSGEQFF; CDR3 DNA: TGTGCCAGCAGCTTCTTGCCTGACAGTGGTGAGCAGTTCTTC
clone size: NA; V gene: TRBV3-1; J gene: TRBJ2-4; CDR3 length: 14; D gene: NA; CDR3 protein: CASSQGRAWNIQYF; CDR3 DNA: TGTGCCAGCAGCCAAGGTAGGGCGTGGAACATTCAGTACTTC
clone size: NA; V gene: TRBV12-3/TRBV12-4; J gene: TRBJ1-1; CDR3 length: 14; D gene: NA; CDR3 protein: CASSRHDGNTEAFF; CDR3 DNA: TGTGCCAGCAGCCGACACGACGGTAACACTGAAGCTTTCTTT
clone size: NA; V gene: TRBV6-6; J gene: TRBJ1-2; CDR3 length: 14; D gene: TRBD1; CDR3 protein: CASRPDRDYYGYTF; CDR3 DNA: TGCGCCAGCCGGCCAGACAGGGACTACTATGGCTACACCTTC
clone size: NA; V gene: TRBV6-5; J gene: TRBJ2-7; CDR3 length: 15; D gene: NA; CDR3 protein: CASSYQGEGTYEQYF; CDR3 DNA: TGTGCCAGCAGTTACCAGGGCGAGGGAACGTACGAGCAGTACTTC
clone size: once; V gene: TRBV15; J gene: TRBJ2-5; CDR3 length: 15; D gene: NA; CDR3 protein: CATSRDPGGKETQYF; CDR3 DNA: TGTGCCACCAGCAGAGATCCCGGGGGAAAAGAGACCCAGTACTTC
clone size: NA; V gene: TRBV29-1; J gene: TRBJ1-1; CDR3 length: 12; D gene: NA; CDR3 protein: CSVGRTNTEAFF; CDR3 DNA: TGCAGCGTCGGACGGACGAACACTGAAGCTTTCTTT
clone size: NA; V gene: TRBV7-2; J gene: TRBJ2-5; CDR3 length: 14; D gene: NA; CDR3 protein: CASSLMGVSETQYF; CDR3 DNA: TGTGCCAGCAGCTTAATGGGTGTTTCAGAGACCCAGTACTTC
clone size: NA; V gene: TRBV5-1; J gene: TRBJ2-7; CDR3 length: 14; D gene: TRBD2; CDR3 protein: CASRGRAGDYEQYF; CDR3 DNA: TGCGCCAGCAGGGGACGAGCGGGAGACTACGAGCAGTACTTC
clone size: NA; V gene: TRBV27; J gene: TRBJ1-2; CDR3 length: 14; D gene: TRBD1; CDR3 protein: CASSGSDRDYGYTF; CDR3 DNA: TGTGCCAGCAGTGGGTCGGACAGGGACTATGGCTACACCTTC
clone size: many; V gene: TRBV7-9; J gene: TRBJ1-2; CDR3 length: 17; D gene: TRBD1; CDR3 protein: CASSPLRRDRVLGGYTF; CDR3 DNA: TGTGCCAGCAGCCCTCTACGCCGGGACAGGGTATTGGGTGGCTACACCTTC
clone size: few; V gene: TRBV6-5; J gene: TRBJ2-7; CDR3 length: 15; D gene: NA; CDR3 protein: CASSPAGRSPYEQYF; CDR3 DNA: TGTGCCAGCAGTCCCGCGGGGCGCAGTCCCTACGAGCAGTACTTC
clone size: few; V gene: TRBV5-5; J gene: TRBJ2-5; CDR3 length: 16; D gene: TRBD2; CDR3 protein: CASSSLAGGPSETQYF; CDR3 DNA: TGTGCCAGCAGCTCCCTAGCGGGGGGGCCGAGTGAGACCCAGTACTTC
clone size: NA; V gene: TRBV20-1; J gene: TRBJ2-4; CDR3 length: 13; D gene: NA; CDR3 protein: CSLDSGSGNIQYF; CDR3 DNA: TGCAGCCTGGATAGCGGTTCGGGCAACATTCAGTACTTC
clone size: once; V gene: TRBV3-1; J gene: TRBJ2-1; CDR3 length: 14; D gene: NA; CDR3 protein: CASSLDRTFGEQFF; CDR3 DNA: TGTGCCAGCAGCCTTGACAGGACCTTTGGTGAGCAGTTCTTC
clone size: NA; V gene: TRBV6-1; J gene: TRBJ2-6; CDR3 length: 15; D gene: NA; CDR3 protein: CASNEVRAGANVLTF; CDR3 DNA: TGTGCCAGCAATGAAGTTCGGGCTGGGGCCAACGTCCTGACTTTC
clone size: NA; V gene: TRBV7-8; J gene: TRBJ2-2; CDR3 length: 13; D gene: NA; CDR3 protein: CASSPRVAGELFF; CDR3 DNA: TGTGCCAGCAGCCCCCGGGTAGCCGGGGAGCTGTTTTTT
clone size: NA; V gene: TRBV6-6; J gene: TRBJ2-3; CDR3 length: 12; D gene: TRBD1; CDR3 protein: CASSLQGHTQYF; CDR3 DNA: TGTGCCAGCAGTTTACAGGGGCATACGCAGTATTTT
clone size: NA; V gene: TRBV6-5; J gene: TRBJ1-6; CDR3 length: 15; D gene: TRBD1; CDR3 protein: CANSYGDRGNSPLHF; CDR3 DNA: TGTGCCAACAGTTACGGGGACAGGGGAAATTCACCCCTCCACTTT
clone size: NA; V gene: TRBV6-5; J gene: TRBJ2-6; CDR3 length: 12; D gene: NA; CDR3 protein: CATFSGANVPTF; CDR3 DNA: TGTGCCACCTTCTCTGGGGCCAACGTCCCGACTTTC
clone size: few; V gene: TRBV2; J gene: TRBJ2-5; CDR3 length: 14; D gene: TRBD2; CDR3 protein: CASRTRTSPETQYF; CDR3 DNA: TGTGCCAGCAGAACCCGGACTAGTCCTGAGACCCAGTACTTC
clone size: NA; V gene: TRBV6-5; J gene: TRBJ2-7; CDR3 length: 15; D gene: NA; CDR3 protein: CASSYSTVAPHEQYF; CDR3 DNA: TGTGCCAGCAGTTACTCGACGGTGGCGCCCCACGAGCAGTACTTC
clone size: NA; V gene: TRBV18; J gene: TRBJ2-5; CDR3 length: 15; D gene: NA; CDR3 protein: CASSPPTTNQETQYF; CDR3 DNA: TGTGCCAGCTCACCACCGACGACAAACCAAGAGACCCAGTACTTC
clone size: NA; V gene: TRBV3-1; J gene: TRBJ1-5; CDR3 length: 13; D gene: NA; CDR3 protein: CASSVGLGQPQHF; CDR3 DNA: TGTGCCAGCAGCGTCGGACTGGGTCAGCCCCAGCATTTT
clone size: few; V gene: TRBV7-2; J gene: TRBJ1-1; CDR3 length: 13; D gene: NA; CDR3 protein: CASSFMGQTEAFF; CDR3 DNA: TGTGCCAGCAGCTTTATGGGACAAACTGAAGCTTTCTTT
clone size: NA; V gene: TRBV14; J gene: TRBJ2-1; CDR3 length: 15; D gene: NA; CDR3 protein: CASSQIVGPYNEQFF; CDR3 DNA: TGTGCCAGCAGCCAAATCGTCGGGCCCTACAATGAGCAGTTCTTC
clone size: NA; V gene: TRBV5-1; J gene: TRBJ2-3; CDR3 length: 17; D gene: TRBD2; CDR3 protein: CASSSRFTSGATDTQYF; CDR3 DNA: TGCGCCAGCAGCTCCCGTTTCACTAGCGGGGCCACAGATACGCAGTATTTT
clone size: NA; V gene: TRBV7-2; J gene: TRBJ2-3; CDR3 length: 16; D gene: TRBD2; CDR3 protein: CASSLRSSGNTDTQYF; CDR3 DNA: TGTGCCAGCAGCTTAAGGTCTAGCGGCAACACAGATACGCAGTATTTT
clone size: few; V gene: TRBV7-2; J gene: TRBJ2-4; CDR3 length: 16; D gene: TRBD2; CDR3 protein: CASSETSGGGKNIQYF; CDR3 DNA: TGTGCCAGCAGCGAGACTAGCGGGGGAGGCAAAAACATTCAGTACTTC
clone size: many; V gene: TRBV20-1; J gene: TRBJ2-1; CDR3 length: 14; D gene: TRBD2; CDR3 protein: CSARGLAGYNEQFF; CDR3 DNA: TGCAGTGCTAGGGGACTAGCGGGCTACAATGAGCAGTTCTTC
clone size: NA; V gene: TRBV2; J gene: TRBJ2-6; CDR3 length: 15; D gene: NA; CDR3 protein: CASSVLSSGANVLTF; CDR3 DNA: TGTGCCAGCAGTGTCTTGAGCTCTGGGGCCAACGTCCTGACTTTC
clone size: NA; V gene: TRBV28; J gene: TRBJ2-1; CDR3 length: 17; D gene: NA; CDR3 protein: CASSTPWGVPSYNEQFF; CDR3 DNA: TGTGCCAGCAGTACCCCCTGGGGGGTACCCTCCTACAATGAGCAGTTCTTC
clone size: NA; V gene: TRBV20-1; J gene: TRBJ1-2; CDR3 length: 15; D gene: NA; CDR3 protein: CSAPPVGRGIDGYTF; CDR3 DNA: TGCAGTGCTCCCCCGGTAGGGAGAGGGATTGATGGCTACACCTTC
clone size: NA; V gene: TRBV20-1; J gene: TRBJ2-1; CDR3 length: 14; D gene: TRBD2; CDR3 protein: CSASGGEISNEQFF; CDR3 DNA: TGCAGTGCTTCGGGGGGGGAAATCTCCAATGAGCAGTTCTTC
clone size: NA; V gene: TRBV20-1; J gene: TRBJ2-7; CDR3 length: 17; D gene: TRBD2; CDR3 protein: CSALTRLAGSSYNEQYF; CDR3 DNA: TGCAGTGCCTTAACCCGACTAGCGGGTAGCTCCTACAATGAGCAGTACTTC
clone size: few; V gene: TRBV5-1; J gene: TRBJ2-1; CDR3 length: 15; D gene: NA; CDR3 protein: CASREAGTSVYEQFF; CDR3 DNA: TGCGCCAGCAGGGAAGCCGGGACGTCGGTCTATGAGCAGTTCTTC
clone size: few; V gene: TRBV4-2; J gene: TRBJ2-1; CDR3 length: 16; D gene: TRBD2; CDR3 protein: CASSQQLAGGRDEQFF; CDR3 DNA: TGTGCCAGCAGCCAACAACTAGCGGGGGGTCGGGATGAGCAGTTCTTC
clone size: NA; V gene: TRBV7-8; J gene: TRBJ1-2; CDR3 length: 13; D gene: NA; CDR3 protein: CASSGNRDRGYTF; CDR3 DNA: TGTGCCAGCAGCGGGAACAGGGACCGGGGCTACACCTTC
clone size: NA; V gene: TRBV7-6; J gene: TRBJ2-5; CDR3 length: 24; D gene: TRBD2; CDR3 protein: CASSHYFMPAALAGGPRFQETQYF; CDR3 DNA: TGTGCCAGCAGCCATTATTTTATGCCAGCAGCCTTGGCGGGGGGGCCGAGGTTCCAAGAGACCCAGTACTTC
clone size: NA; V gene: TRBV28; J gene: TRBJ2-5; CDR3 length: 17; D gene: TRBD2; CDR3 protein: CASSLGGLAGEQENQYF; CDR3 DNA: TGTGCCAGCAGTTTAGGGGGACTAGCGGGGGAGCAAGAGAACCAGTACTTC
clone size: NA; V gene: TRBV12-3/TRBV12-4; J gene: TRBJ2-2; CDR3 length: 14; D gene: TRBD2; CDR3 protein: CASSLAGATGELFF; CDR3 DNA: TGTGCCAGCAGTCTAGCGGGAGCCACCGGGGAGCTGTTTTTT
clone size: many; V gene: TRBV20-1; J gene: TRBJ1-1; CDR3 length: 16; D gene: NA; CDR3 protein: CSARDFGGIGSTEAFF; CDR3 DNA: TGCAGTGCTAGAGATTTTGGGGGCATAGGAAGTACTGAAGCTTTCTTT
clone size: NA; V gene: TRBV6-6; J gene: TRBJ2-5; CDR3 length: 13; D gene: NA; CDR3 protein: CASGGSSQETQYF; CDR3 DNA: TGTGCCAGCGGGGGGAGCAGCCAAGAGACCCAGTACTTC
clone size: once; V gene: TRBV28; J gene: TRBJ1-5; CDR3 length: 14; D gene: NA; CDR3 protein: CASRRRRTDQPQHF; CDR3 DNA: TGTGCCAGCAGGAGAAGACGGACCGATCAGCCCCAGCATTTT
clone size: NA; V gene: TRBV12-3/TRBV12-4; J gene: TRBJ1-1; CDR3 length: 13; D gene: NA; CDR3 protein: CASSCWVDTEAFF; CDR3 DNA: TGTGCCAGCAGTTGCTGGGTGGACACTGAAGCTTTCTTT
clone size: NA; V gene: TRBV5-1; J gene: TRBJ1-6; CDR3 length: 15; D gene: NA; CDR3 protein: CASSLVTVNNSPLHF; CDR3 DNA: TGCGCCAGCAGCTTGGTGACAGTGAATAATTCACCCCTCCACTTT
clone size: NA; V gene: TRBV5-1; J gene: TRBJ2-1; CDR3 length: 14; D gene: TRBD1; CDR3 protein: CASSLGQGLYEQFF; CDR3 DNA: TGCGCCAGCAGCTTGGGACAGGGGTTGTATGAGCAGTTCTTC
clone size: NA; V gene: TRBV21-1; J gene: TRBJ1-2; CDR3 length: 13; D gene: NA; CDR3 protein: CASHKTGGRGYTF; CDR3 DNA: TGTGCCAGCCATAAGACAGGAGGTCGTGGCTACACCTTC
clone size: NA; V gene: TRBV12-3/TRBV12-4; J gene: TRBJ1-2; CDR3 length: 15; D gene: TRBD1; CDR3 protein: CASRVVGTGPYGYTF; CDR3 DNA: TGTGCCAGCAGAGTGGTCGGGACAGGGCCCTATGGCTACACCTTC
clone size: few; V gene: TRBV12-3/TRBV12-4; J gene: TRBJ2-5; CDR3 length: 16; D gene: TRBD2; CDR3 protein: CASSLGSGGFQETQYF; CDR3 DNA: TGTGCCAGCAGTTTAGGATCGGGGGGGTTTCAAGAGACCCAGTACTTC
clone size: NA; V gene: TRBV18; J gene: TRBJ2-1; CDR3 length: 15; D gene: NA; CDR3 protein: CASSPGFGEYNEQFF; CDR3 DNA: TGTGCCAGCTCCCCAGGGTTTGGGGAATACAATGAGCAGTTCTTC